Following are 23 T cell receptor beta chains from one sample sequenced in a study of blood T cell repertoires in COVID-19. Generated by immunoSEQ multiplex PCR, the TCRdb table keeps only in-frame clones and is missing some. This sample yields tens of thousands of clones, of which about 88% are seen a single time; around 21% belongs to the top ten. The sequencing sample was made of peripheral blood. Source of these receptors: a woman in her forties or fifties with active or convalescent COVID-19.

The rearrangement links TRBV6-5 to TRBJ1-2; D is possibly TRBD1 (5 bases). V was pared by 0 bases and J by 4 bases, with 15 bases between. The length of the CDR3 is 16 residues. CDR1 and CDR2 from the germline V gene are MNHEY and SVGAGI. The CDR3 reads CASSYSMGGWLYGYTF. CDR3 bases: TGTGCCAGCAGTTACTCGATGGGGGGGTGGCTCTATGGCTACACCTTC.

Only one count was recorded for this clone. The chain links TRBV7-2 to TRBJ2-7; TRBD2 matches at 13 bases. CDR1 is SGHTA and CDR2 is FQGNSA in the germline V gene. The J segment lost 4 bases and the V segment lost 4 bases, leaving 7 bases of the junction unmatched. This CDR3 is 16 amino acids long. The CDR3 DNA sequence: TGTGCCAGCAGCTCCCGGACTAGCGGGAGTAGGTACGAGCAGTACTTC. Protein: CASSSRTSGSRYEQYF.

The chain uses TRBV5-1 and TRBJ1-3; TRBD1 is a possible D gene (6 bases). This CDR3 is built from 17 residues. Germline-derived CDR1 and CDR2 are SGHRS and YFSETQ. Trimming removed 4 bases at V and 1 base at J, with 18 bases between. The CDR3 region has the DNA TGCGCCAGCAGCAAAGCTCCACAGGGAAATTCTGGAAACACCATATATTTT. Its protein is CASSKAPQGNSGNTIYF.

V gene TRBV5-1 combines with J gene TRBJ1-1; D unresolved. CDR1 SGHRS and CDR2 YFSETQ come from the germline V gene. V was cut by 2 bases and J by 6 bases, with 17 bases left in between. This CDR3 has 15 residues. The CDR3 bases are TGCGCCAGCAGCTTAGGTGCCACAGCGGAAGCTGAAGCTTTCTTT. This encodes CASSLGATAEAEAFF.

The chain carries TRBV11-2 and TRBJ2-1; D unresolved. Germline values: CDR1 SGHAT, CDR2 FQNNGV. This CDR3 is built from 15 residues. V dropped 0 bases and J dropped 4 bases, with 10 bases sitting between them. The CDR3 DNA sequence: TGTGCCAGCAGCTTAGACCGATCTACTTACAATGAGCAGTTCTTC. It translates to CASSLDRSTYNEQFF.

This chain connects TRBV7-2 to TRBJ2-1, with 8 nucleotides matching TRBD2. The V and J ends lost 5 bases and 2 bases, in that order; junction bases with no gene match: 5. This CDR3 is 15 amino acids long. The germline V gene encodes CDR1 SGHTA and CDR2 FQGNSA. The DNA for the CDR3 is TGTGCCAGCAGCATACTAGCGGAGACCTACAATGAGCAGTTCTTC. It codes for CASSILAETYNEQFF.

The CDR3 DNA follows: TGTGCCAGTAGTATCTTTAGCGCTAGCTCCTACGAGCAGTACTTC. Protein: CASSIFSASSYEQYF. J is TRBJ2-7 and V is TRBV19, with D maybe TRBD2 (5 bases). The V and J ends lost 3 bases and 0 bases respectively, with 12 bases between them. The germline gives CDR1 LNHDA, CDR2 SQIVND (reference sequence). This CDR3 contains 15 residues. Variable domain in full (rest from reference TRBV19 and TRBJ2-7): DGGITQSPKYLFRKEGQNVTLSCEQNLNHDAMYWYRQDPGQGLRLIYYSQIVNDFQKGDIAEGYSVSREKKESFPLTVTSAQKNPTAFYLCASSIFSASSYEQYFGPGTRLTVT.

The V and J genes are TRBV3-1 (or the pseudogene TRBV3-2) and TRBJ2-1; 9 nucleotides line up with TRBD2. J gave up 1 base and V 4 bases, and 11 bases lay outside the gene matches. Germline CDR1 reads LGHDT; CDR2 reads YNNKEL (reference sequence). The CDR3 has 18 amino acids. CDR3 loop: CASSPRGSGSFSYNEQFF. The CDR3 nucleotides are TGTGCCAGCAGCCCCCGGGGTAGCGGGAGTTTTTCCTACAATGAGCAGTTCTTC.

J is TRBJ2-7 and V is TRBV30; D may be TRBD1 (6 bases). V was trimmed by 2 bases and J by 6 bases, leaving 8 bases between them. Germline V gene sequence: CDR1 GTSNPN, CDR2 SVGIG (reference sequence). CDR3 length equals 11 residues. DNA for the CDR3: TGTGCCTGGAGTCAGGGGCCCGAGCAGTACTTC. It encodes CAWSQGPEQYF.

CDR3 DNA sequence: TGTGCCAGTAGAGGCGAGGACAGCCGGAACCTCAATCAGCCCCAGCATTTT. It specifies CASRGEDSRNLNQPQHF. V and J are TRBV19 and TRBJ1-5; TRBD1 might be the D (6 bases). The CDR3 runs to 17 residues. Germline values: CDR1 LNHDA, CDR2 SQIVND (reference sequence). V lost 6 bases and J lost 3, with 21 bases in between.

J is TRBJ2-1 and V is TRBV28; D possibly corresponds to TRBD2 (6 bases). Germline assignment: CDR1 MDHEN and CDR2 SYDVKM. The V end was cut by 4 bases, the J end by 7 bases, with 17 bases between. CDR3 length equals 15 residues. This CDR3 reads CASSSPRLDRNEQFF. The CDR3 nucleotides read TGTGCCAGCAGTTCGCCCCGACTAGATAGAAATGAGCAGTTCTTC. The whole variable domain, remainder taken from reference TRBV28 and TRBJ2-1, is DVKVTQSSRYLVKRTGEKVFLECVQDMDHENMFWYRQDPGLGLRLIYFSYDVKMKEKGDIPEGYSVSREKKERFSLILESASTNQTSMYLCASSSPRLDRNEQFFGPGTRLTVL.

The chain couples TRBV11-2 to TRBJ2-2; TRBD1 aligns across 7 bases. Germline values: CDR1 SGHAT, CDR2 FQNNGV. Losses at the gene ends were 4 bases for V and 5 bases for J; bases not matched to a gene: 4. CDR3 length equals 14 residues. The CDR3 nucleotides read TGTGCCAGCAGCTGGGGACAGTCAACCGGGGAGCTGTTTTTT. Amino acids: CASSWGQSTGELFF.

The CDR3, as DNA: TGCGCCAGCAGCTTGTCCACTGCATACGAGCAGTACTTC. Translated, it gives CASSLSTAYEQYF. This chain uses TRBV5-1 with TRBJ2-7; D remains ambiguous. Germline V lookup: CDR1 SGHRS, CDR2 YFSETQ. The CDR3 loop spans 13 amino acids. Trimming removed 1 base at V and 4 bases at J, with 9 bases between.

The J gene is TRBJ1-6, the V gene TRBV6-5; the D gene is possibly TRBD1 (5 bases). CDR3 size: 15 residues. CDR1 and CDR2 from the germline V gene are MNHEY and SVGAGI. Trimming stripped 0 bases from V and 7 bases from J, with 10 bases between. CDR3 DNA: TGTGCCAGCAGTTACTCGCGACAGATCAATTCACCCCTCCACTTT. This translates into CASSYSRQINSPLHF.

The rearrangement links TRBV6-1 to TRBJ1-1; D is ambiguous. Trimming stripped 2 bases from V and 4 bases from J, with 5 bases between. From germline, CDR1 is MNHNS and CDR2 SASEGT. The CDR3 sequence is 12 residues long. The CDR3 here is CASSESRTEAFF. The CDR3 DNA reads as TGTGCCAGCAGTGAATCGCGCACTGAAGCTTTCTTT.

The rearrangement uses TRBV9 and TRBJ2-1, with no clear D. With 0 bases removed from V and 2 bases from J, the gap between germline ends came to 9 bases. The germline V gene has CDR1 SGDLS and CDR2 YYNGEE. There are 15 residues in the CDR3. CDR3 sequence: CASSVGPGPYNEQFF. DNA of the CDR3: TGTGCCAGCAGCGTAGGCCCGGGTCCCTACAATGAGCAGTTCTTC.

This chain uses TRBV6-2 or TRBV6-3 with TRBJ2-7, with D tentatively TRBD2 (5 bases). The germline CDR1 and CDR2 sequences are MNHEY and SVGEGT. V was trimmed by 2 bases and J by 0 bases, leaving 11 bases between them. CDR3 length: 15 residues. This CDR3 is CASSYPPGSSYEQYF. The CDR3 DNA sequence: TGTGCCAGCAGTTACCCCCCGGGGAGCTCCTACGAGCAGTACTTC.

This clone has a single count. The rearrangement joins TRBV4-1 to TRBJ2-3; D might be TRBD1 (5 bases). CDR3 length: 15 residues. Germline V gene sequence: CDR1 MGHRA, CDR2 YSYEKL. The V gene lost 2 bases and the J gene lost 3 bases, with 12 bases spanning the gap. This CDR3 reads CASSQREGVTDTQYF. In nucleotides, the CDR3 is TGCGCCAGCAGCCAACGAGAAGGGGTGACAGATACGCAGTATTTT.

This clone has just one count. This chain's CDR3 is CASSSTGTTTYNEQFF. CDR3 bases: TGTGCCAGCAGCTCCACGGGGACAACCACCTACAATGAGCAGTTCTTC. The J gene is TRBJ2-1, the V gene TRBV13; possible D gene TRBD1, 6 bases. CDR3 size: 16 residues. The V gene lost 4 bases and the J gene lost 2 bases, with 15 bases spanning the gap. From germline, CDR1 is PRHDT and CDR2 FYEKMQ (reference sequence). Full variable domain (rest looked up from reference TRBV13 and TRBJ2-1): AAGVIQSPRHLIKEKRETATLKCYPIPRHDTVYWYQQGPGQDPQFLISFYEKMQSDKGSIPDRFSAQQFSDYHSELNMSSLELGDSALYFCASSSTGTTTYNEQFFGPGTRLTVL.

The rearrangement uses TRBV27 and TRBJ2-7; 10 bases line up with TRBD2. The CDR3 has 15 residues. From germline, CDR1 is MNHEY and CDR2 SMNVEV (reference sequence). V lost 0 bases, J lost 7 bases, and 6 bases stayed unmatched. The CDR3 DNA reads as TGTGCCAGCAGTTTATCGCTAGCGGGAGTTTATGAGCAGTACTTC. Translating it yields CASSLSLAGVYEQYF.

The chain couples TRBV6-1 to TRBJ2-7; 10 nucleotides line up with TRBD2. The germline V gene has CDR1 MNHNS and CDR2 SASEGT. The junction had 5 bases not matched to a gene; V was cut back by 6 bases and J by 0 bases. This CDR3 contains 15 residues. CDR3 amino acids: CASRSGRASSYEQYF. The CDR3 bases are TGTGCCAGCAGAAGCGGGAGGGCCAGCTCCTACGAGCAGTACTTC.

This chain connects TRBV28 to TRBJ1-5, with D possibly TRBD1 on 5 matching bases. Germline V gene lookup returns CDR1 MDHEN and CDR2 SYDVKM. The CDR3 loop spans 12 amino acids. The V and J ends lost 10 bases and 5 bases respectively, with 12 bases between them. The CDR3 sequence: CATQGGDQPQHF. The CDR3, as DNA: TGTGCCACCCAAGGAGGGGATCAGCCCCAGCATTTT. The whole variable domain, remainder taken from reference TRBV28 and TRBJ1-5, is DVKVTQSSRYLVKRTGEKVFLECVQDMDHENMFWYRQDPGLGLRLIYFSYDVKMKEKGDIPEGYSVSREKKERFSLILESASTNQTSMYLCATQGGDQPQHFGDGTRLSIL.

The rearrangement uses TRBV4-1 and TRBJ1-1; 7 bases line up with TRBD1. The germline V gene has CDR1 MGHRA and CDR2 YSYEKL. This CDR3 is 14 amino acids long. V lost 3 bases and J lost 5; bases outside the gene matches: 6. CDR3 in amino acids: CASSHRQGLTEAFF. CDR3 nucleotide sequence: TGCGCCAGCAGCCACCGACAGGGTTTGACTGAAGCTTTCTTT.